This TCR beta chain was documented in a study of cytomegalovirus exposure and HLA in healthy donors. It was with 60 Vbeta and 13 Jbeta primers that the PCR ran. The method was immunoSEQ multiplex PCR; TCRdb's version includes in-frame clones alone and lacks a portion of them. Of fewer than 250,000 clones in the sample, 79% are singletons; the top ten hold 1.5% to 2%. Trimming at V came to 6 bases and at J to 5 bases, leaving 5 bases not matched to a gene. There are 13 residues in the CDR3. Germline lookup yields CDR1 MNHEY and CDR2 SMNVEV (reference sequence). Study-level points and caveats: TCR beta chain V- and J-gene trimming was linked, in a later analysis, to a missense variant in DCLRE1C. One cluster of highly shared sequence variants probably arose as a sequencing artifact.

Note on this clone: Its specificity is not known.

This chain connects TRBV27 to TRBJ2-5; 8 nucleotides match TRBD2. What was sequenced was PBMCs. The sequence was obtained from a woman aged 18-30 years in good health and CMV-seronegative. The CDR3 reads CASRKAGVETQYF. The CDR3 nucleotides read TGTGCCAGCAGGAAAGCGGGAGTGGAGACCCAGTACTTC.